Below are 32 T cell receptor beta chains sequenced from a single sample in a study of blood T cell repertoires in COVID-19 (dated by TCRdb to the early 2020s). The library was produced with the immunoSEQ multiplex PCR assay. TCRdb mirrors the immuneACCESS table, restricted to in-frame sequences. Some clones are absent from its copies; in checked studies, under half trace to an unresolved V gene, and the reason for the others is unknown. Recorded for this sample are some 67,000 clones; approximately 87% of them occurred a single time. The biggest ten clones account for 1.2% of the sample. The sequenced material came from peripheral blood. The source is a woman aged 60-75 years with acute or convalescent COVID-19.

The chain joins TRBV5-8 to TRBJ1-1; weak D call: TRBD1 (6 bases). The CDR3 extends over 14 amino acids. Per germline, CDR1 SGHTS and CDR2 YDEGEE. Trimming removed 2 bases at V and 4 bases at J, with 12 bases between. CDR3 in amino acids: CASSFIQGITEAFF. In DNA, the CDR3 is TGTGCCAGCAGCTTCATCCAGGGGATCACTGAAGCTTTCTTT.

The CDR3 reads CASSQSGGADTQYF. The CDR3 DNA is TGTGCCAGCAGCCAATCGGGGGGCGCAGATACGCAGTATTTT. This chain joins TRBV3-1 (or the pseudogene TRBV3-2) and TRBJ2-3; D might be TRBD2 (7 bases). CDR3 size: 14 residues. Germline CDR1 and CDR2: LGHDT and YNNKEL (reference sequence). Trimming left V 2 bases short and J 4 bases short, with 10 bases between.

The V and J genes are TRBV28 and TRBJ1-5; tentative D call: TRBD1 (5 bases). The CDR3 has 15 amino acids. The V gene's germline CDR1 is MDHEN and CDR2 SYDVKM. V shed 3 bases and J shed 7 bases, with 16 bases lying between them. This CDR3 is CASSLGGSRGQPQHF. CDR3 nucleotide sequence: TGTGCCAGCAGTTTGGGGGGTTCCCGAGGACAGCCCCAGCATTTT. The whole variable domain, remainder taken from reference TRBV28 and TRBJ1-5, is DVKVTQSSRYLVKRTGEKVFLECVQDMDHENMFWYRQDPGLGLRLIYFSYDVKMKEKGDIPEGYSVSREKKERFSLILESASTNQTSMYLCASSLGGSRGQPQHFGDGTRLSIL.

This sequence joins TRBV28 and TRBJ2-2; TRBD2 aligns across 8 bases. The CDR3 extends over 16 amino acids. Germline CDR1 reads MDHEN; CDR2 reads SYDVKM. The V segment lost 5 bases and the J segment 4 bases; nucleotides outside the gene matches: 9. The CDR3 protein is CASSQSGGPGTGELFF. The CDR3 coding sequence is TGTGCCAGCAGTCAATCGGGGGGGCCGGGCACCGGGGAGCTGTTTTTT.

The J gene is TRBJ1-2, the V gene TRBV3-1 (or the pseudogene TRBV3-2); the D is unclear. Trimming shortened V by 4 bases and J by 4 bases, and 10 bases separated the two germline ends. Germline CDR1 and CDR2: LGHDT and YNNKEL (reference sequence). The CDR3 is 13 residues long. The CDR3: CASSLGQSYGYTF. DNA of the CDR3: TGTGCCAGCAGCCTTGGGCAGTCCTATGGCTACACCTTC.

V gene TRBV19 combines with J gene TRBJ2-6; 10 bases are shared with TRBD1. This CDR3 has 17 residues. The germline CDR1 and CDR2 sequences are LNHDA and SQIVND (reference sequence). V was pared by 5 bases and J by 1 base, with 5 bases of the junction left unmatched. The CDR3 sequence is CASSGGQGNSGANVLTF. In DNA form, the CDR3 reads TGTGCCAGTAGTGGGGGACAGGGGAATTCTGGGGCCAACGTCCTGACTTTC. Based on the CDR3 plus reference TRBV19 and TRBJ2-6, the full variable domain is DGGITQSPKYLFRKEGQNVTLSCEQNLNHDAMYWYRQDPGQGLRLIYYSQIVNDFQKGDIAEGYSVSREKKESFPLTVTSAQKNPTAFYLCASSGGQGNSGANVLTFGAGSRLTVL.

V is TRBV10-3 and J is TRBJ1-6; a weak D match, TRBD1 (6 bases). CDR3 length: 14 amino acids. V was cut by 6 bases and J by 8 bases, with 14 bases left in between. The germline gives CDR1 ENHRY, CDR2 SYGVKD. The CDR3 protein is CAIRPQGQDSPLHF. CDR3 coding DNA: TGTGCCATCAGACCACAGGGCCAGGATTCACCCCTCCACTTT.

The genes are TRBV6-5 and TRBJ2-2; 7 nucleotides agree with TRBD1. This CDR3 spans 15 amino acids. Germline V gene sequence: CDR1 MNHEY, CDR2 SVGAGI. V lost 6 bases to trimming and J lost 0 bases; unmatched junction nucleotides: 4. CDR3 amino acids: CASSRQGANTGELFF. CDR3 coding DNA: TGTGCCAGCAGCCGACAGGGCGCGAACACCGGGGAGCTGTTTTTT.

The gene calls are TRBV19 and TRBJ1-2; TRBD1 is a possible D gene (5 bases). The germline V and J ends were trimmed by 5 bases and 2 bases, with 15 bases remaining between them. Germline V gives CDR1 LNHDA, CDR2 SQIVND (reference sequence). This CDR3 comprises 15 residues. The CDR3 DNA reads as TGTGCCAGTAGTCCTACAGGCTCCCAAAACTATGGCTACACCTTC. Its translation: CASSPTGSQNYGYTF.

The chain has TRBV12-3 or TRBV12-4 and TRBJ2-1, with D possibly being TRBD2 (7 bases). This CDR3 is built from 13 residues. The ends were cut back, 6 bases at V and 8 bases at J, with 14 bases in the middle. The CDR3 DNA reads TGTGCCAGCAGGAGACGGGGGGCGTATGAGCAGTTCTTC. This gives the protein CASRRRGAYEQFF.

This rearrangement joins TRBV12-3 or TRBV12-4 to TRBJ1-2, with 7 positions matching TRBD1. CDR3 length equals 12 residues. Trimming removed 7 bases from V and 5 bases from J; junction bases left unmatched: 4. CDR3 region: CASNRGGYGYTF. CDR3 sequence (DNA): TGTGCCAGCAACAGGGGCGGGTATGGCTACACCTTC.

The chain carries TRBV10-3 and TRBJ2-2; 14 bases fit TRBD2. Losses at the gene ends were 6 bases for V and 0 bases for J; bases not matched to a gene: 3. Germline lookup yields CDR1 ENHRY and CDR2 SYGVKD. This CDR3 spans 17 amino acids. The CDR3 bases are TGTGCCATCAGATCGGGACTAGCGGGGGCGAACACCGGGGAGCTGTTTTTT. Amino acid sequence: CAIRSGLAGANTGELFF.

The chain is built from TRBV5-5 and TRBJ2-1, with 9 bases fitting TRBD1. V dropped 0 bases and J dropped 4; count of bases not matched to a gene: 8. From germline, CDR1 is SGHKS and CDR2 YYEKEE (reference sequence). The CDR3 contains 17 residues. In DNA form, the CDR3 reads TGTGCCAGCAGCTTGGAGCTGGGGACAGGGAGATACAATGAGCAGTTCTTC. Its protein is CASSLELGTGRYNEQFF.

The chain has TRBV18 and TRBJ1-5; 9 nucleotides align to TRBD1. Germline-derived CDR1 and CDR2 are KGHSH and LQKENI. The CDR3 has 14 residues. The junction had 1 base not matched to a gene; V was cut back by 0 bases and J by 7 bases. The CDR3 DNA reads TGTGCCAGCTCACCACCGACAGGGGGACAGCCCCAGCATTTT. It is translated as CASSPPTGGQPQHF.

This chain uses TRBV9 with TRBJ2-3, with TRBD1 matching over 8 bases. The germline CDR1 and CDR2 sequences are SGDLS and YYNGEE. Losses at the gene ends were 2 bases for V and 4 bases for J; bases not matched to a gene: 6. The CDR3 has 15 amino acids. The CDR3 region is CASSVPGGTADTQYF. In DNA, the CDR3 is TGTGCCAGCAGCGTTCCAGGGGGCACGGCAGATACGCAGTATTTT. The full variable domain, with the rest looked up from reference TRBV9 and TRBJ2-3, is DSGVTQTPKHLITATGQRVTLRCSPRSGDLSVYWYQQSLDQGLQFLIQYYNGEERAKGNILERFSAQQFPDLHSELNLSSLELGDSALYFCASSVPGGTADTQYFGPGTRLTVL.

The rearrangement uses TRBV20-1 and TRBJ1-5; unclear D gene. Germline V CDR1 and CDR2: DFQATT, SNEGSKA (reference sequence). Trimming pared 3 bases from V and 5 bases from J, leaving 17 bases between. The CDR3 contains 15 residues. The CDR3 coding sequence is TGCAGTGCTAGTAAGGCACAGCAGGATCATCAGCCCCAGCATTTT. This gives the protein CSASKAQQDHQPQHF.

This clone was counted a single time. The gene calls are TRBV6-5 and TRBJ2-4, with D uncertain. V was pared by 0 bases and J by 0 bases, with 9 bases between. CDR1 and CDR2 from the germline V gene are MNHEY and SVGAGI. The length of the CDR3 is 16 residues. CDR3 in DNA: TGTGCCAGCAGTTACTCGCGGATCCTAGCCAAAAACATTCAGTACTTC. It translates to CASSYSRILAKNIQYF.

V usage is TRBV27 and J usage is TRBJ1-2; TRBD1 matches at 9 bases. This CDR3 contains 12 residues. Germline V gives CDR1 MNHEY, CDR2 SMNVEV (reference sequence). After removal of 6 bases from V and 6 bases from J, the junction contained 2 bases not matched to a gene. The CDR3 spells CASRTGGHGYTF. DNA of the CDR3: TGTGCCAGCAGGACAGGGGGGCATGGCTACACCTTC.

The CDR3 loop reads CASSAALGQGPGANVLTF. The CDR3 DNA is TGTGCCAGCAGTGCCGCCCTGGGACAGGGGCCCGGGGCCAACGTCCTGACTTTC. This chain connects TRBV6-1 to TRBJ2-6; 10 bases line up with TRBD1. CDR1 MNHNS and CDR2 SASEGT come from the germline V gene. The CDR3 is 18 amino acids. The V segment lost 4 bases and the J segment 4 bases; nucleotides outside the gene matches: 10.

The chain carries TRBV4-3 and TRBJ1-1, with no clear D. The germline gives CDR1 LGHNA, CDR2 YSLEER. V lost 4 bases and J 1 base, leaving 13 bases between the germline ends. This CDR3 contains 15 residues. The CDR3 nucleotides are TGCGCCAGCAGCCCGGCGGAAGGGAGGAACACTGAAGCTTTCTTT. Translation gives CASSPAEGRNTEAFF.

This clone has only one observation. The CDR3 loop is CASSQDQGITYGYTF. For the CDR3, the DNA is TGTGCCAGCAGCCAAGATCAGGGAATCACCTATGGCTACACCTTC. This chain uses TRBV4-2 with TRBJ1-2; possibly TRBD1 for D (5 bases). The V and J ends lost 0 bases and 4 bases respectively, with 12 bases between them. This CDR3 is 15 amino acids long. Germline lookup yields CDR1 LGHNA and CDR2 YNFKEQ.

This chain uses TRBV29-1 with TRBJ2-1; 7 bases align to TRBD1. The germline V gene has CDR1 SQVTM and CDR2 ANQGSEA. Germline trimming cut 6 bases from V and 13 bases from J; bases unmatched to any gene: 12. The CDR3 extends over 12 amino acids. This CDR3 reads CSVLLVGQRQFF. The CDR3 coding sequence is TGCAGCGTCCTCCTGGTGGGACAGCGCCAGTTCTTC.

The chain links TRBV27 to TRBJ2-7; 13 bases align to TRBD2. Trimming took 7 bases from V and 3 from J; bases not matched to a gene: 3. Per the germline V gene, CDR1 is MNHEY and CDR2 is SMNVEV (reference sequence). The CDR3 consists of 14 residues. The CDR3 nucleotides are TGTGCCAGCAAAGGGACTAGCGGGAACTACGAGCAGTACGTC. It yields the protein CASKGTSGNYEQYV.

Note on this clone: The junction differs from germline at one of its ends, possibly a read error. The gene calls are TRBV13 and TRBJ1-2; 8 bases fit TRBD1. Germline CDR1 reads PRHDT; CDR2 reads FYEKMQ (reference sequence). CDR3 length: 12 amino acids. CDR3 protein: CASSLRPGQVSF. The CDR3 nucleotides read TGTGCCAGCAGCTTACGGCCGGGACAGGTTTCCTTC. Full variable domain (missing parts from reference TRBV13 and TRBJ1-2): AAGVIQSPRHLIKEKRETATLKCYPIPRHDTVYWYQQGPGQDPQFLISFYEKMQSDKGSIPDRFSAQQFSDYHSELNMSSLELGDSALYFCASSLRPGQVSFGSGTRLTVV.

CDR3 in DNA: TGTGCCAGCAGGGGACTAGCGGGAGGCCCGGGGTTCTTC. Its protein product is CASRGLAGGPGFF. The rearrangement links TRBV6-6 to TRBJ2-1; 15 bases line up with TRBD2. CDR1 and CDR2 from the germline V gene are MNHNY and SVGAGI (reference sequence). The CDR3 is 13 residues long. V gave up 6 bases and J gave up 15 bases; unmatched junction bases: 6.

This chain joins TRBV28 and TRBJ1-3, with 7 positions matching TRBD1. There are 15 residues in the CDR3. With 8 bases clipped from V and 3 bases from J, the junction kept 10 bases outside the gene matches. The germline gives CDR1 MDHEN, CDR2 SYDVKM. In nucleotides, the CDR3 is TGTGCCAGCGCCAGGACAGGCCTGAGTGGAAACACCATATATTTT. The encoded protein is CASARTGLSGNTIYF. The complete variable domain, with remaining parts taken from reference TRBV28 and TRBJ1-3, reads DVKVTQSSRYLVKRTGEKVFLECVQDMDHENMFWYRQDPGLGLRLIYFSYDVKMKEKGDIPEGYSVSREKKERFSLILESASTNQTSMYLCASARTGLSGNTIYFGEGSWLTVV.

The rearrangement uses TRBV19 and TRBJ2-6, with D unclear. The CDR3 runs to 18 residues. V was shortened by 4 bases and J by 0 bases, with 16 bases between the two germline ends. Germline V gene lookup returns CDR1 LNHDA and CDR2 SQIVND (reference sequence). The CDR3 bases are TGTGCCAGTAGTAAGTGGGCAGGTACTCCCTCTGGGGCCAACGTCCTGACTTTC. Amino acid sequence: CASSKWAGTPSGANVLTF.

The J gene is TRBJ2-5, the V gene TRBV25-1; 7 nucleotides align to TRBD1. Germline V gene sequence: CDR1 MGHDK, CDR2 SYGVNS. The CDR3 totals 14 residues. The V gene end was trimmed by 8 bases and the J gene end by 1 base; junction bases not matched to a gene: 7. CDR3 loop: CASSDRVGQETQYF. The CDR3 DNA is TGTGCCAGCTCAGACAGGGTTGGCCAAGAGACCCAGTACTTC.

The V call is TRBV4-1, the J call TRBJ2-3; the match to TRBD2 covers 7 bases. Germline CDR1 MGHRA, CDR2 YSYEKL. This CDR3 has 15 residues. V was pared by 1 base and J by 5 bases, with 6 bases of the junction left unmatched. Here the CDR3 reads CASSQAASGLDTQYF. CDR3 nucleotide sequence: TGCGCCAGCAGCCAAGCTGCTAGCGGATTAGATACGCAGTATTTT.

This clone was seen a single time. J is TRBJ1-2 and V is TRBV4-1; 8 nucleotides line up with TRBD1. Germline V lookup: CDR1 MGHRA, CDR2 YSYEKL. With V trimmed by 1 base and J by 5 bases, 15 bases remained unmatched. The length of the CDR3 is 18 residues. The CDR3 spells CASSQAQLLGQGRYGYTF. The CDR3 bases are TGCGCCAGCAGCCAAGCCCAGCTCTTAGGACAGGGAAGGTATGGCTACACCTTC.

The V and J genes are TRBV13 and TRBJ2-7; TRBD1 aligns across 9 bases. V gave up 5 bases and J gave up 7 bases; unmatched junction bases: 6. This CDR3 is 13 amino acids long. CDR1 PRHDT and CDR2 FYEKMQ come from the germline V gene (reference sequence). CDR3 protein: CASSTGTGLEQYV. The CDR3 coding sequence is TGTGCCAGCAGCACCGGGACAGGGCTTGAGCAGTACGTC.

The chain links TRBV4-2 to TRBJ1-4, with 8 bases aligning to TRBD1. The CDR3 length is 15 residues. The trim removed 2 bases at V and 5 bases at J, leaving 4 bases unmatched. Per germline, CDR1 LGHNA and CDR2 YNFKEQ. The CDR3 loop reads CASSQPGQVNEKLFF. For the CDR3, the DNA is TGTGCCAGCAGCCAACCGGGACAGGTCAATGAAAAACTGTTTTTT.